The T cell receptor beta chain under discussion was sequenced for a study of blood T cell repertoires in COVID-19. Overall study context: Sample material is recorded as cDNA or gDNA derived from T cells, B-cell-depleted T cells, or PBMCs.

Trimming cost V 4 bases and J 2 bases, with 20 bases left between them. The CDR3 runs 17 residues. CDR1 and CDR2 from the germline V gene are MNHNS and SASEGT. The repertoire was sequenced with immunoSEQ multiplex PCR; TCRdb's copy has only in-frame clones and lacks some. Of about 430,000 clones in the sample, around nine tenths were seen once. The V and J genes are TRBV6-1 and TRBJ1-2; perhaps TRBD1 as D (6 bases). The sample consisted of PBMCs or T cells enriched from blood (not recorded which). This clonotype originated in a woman under 30 who had been exposed to COVID-19. The CDR3 reads CASSGSRDTQTNYGYTF. In nucleotides, the CDR3 is TGTGCCAGCAGTGGTTCTCGGGACACCCAGACAAACTATGGCTACACCTTC.